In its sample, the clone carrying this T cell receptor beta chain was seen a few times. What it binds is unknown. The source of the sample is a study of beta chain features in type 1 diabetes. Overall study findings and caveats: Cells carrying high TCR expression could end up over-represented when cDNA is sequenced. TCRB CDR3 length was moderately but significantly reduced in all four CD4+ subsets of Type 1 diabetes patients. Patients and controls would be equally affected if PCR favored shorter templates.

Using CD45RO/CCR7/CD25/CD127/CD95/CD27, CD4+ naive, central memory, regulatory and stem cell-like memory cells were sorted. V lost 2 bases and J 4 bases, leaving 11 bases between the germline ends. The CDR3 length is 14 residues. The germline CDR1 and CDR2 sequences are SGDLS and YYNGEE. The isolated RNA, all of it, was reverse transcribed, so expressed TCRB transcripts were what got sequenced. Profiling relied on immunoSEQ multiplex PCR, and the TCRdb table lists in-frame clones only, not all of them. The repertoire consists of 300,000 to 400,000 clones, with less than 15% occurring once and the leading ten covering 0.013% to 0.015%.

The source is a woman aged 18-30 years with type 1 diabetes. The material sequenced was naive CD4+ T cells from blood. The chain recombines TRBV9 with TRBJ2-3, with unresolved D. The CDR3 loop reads CASSVRSNADTQYF. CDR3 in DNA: TGTGCCAGCAGCGTTCGAAGCAACGCAGATACGCAGTATTTT.